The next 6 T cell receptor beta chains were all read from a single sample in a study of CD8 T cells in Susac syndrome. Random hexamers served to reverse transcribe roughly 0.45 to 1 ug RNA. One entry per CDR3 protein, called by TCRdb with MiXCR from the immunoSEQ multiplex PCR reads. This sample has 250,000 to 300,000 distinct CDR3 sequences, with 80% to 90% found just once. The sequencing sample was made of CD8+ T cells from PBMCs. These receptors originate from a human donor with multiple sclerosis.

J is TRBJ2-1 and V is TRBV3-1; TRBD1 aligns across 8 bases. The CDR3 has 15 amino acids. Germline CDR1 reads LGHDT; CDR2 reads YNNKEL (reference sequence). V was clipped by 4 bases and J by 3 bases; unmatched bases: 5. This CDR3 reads CASSLSGGFYNEQFF. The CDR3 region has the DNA TGTGCCAGCAGCCTGTCAGGGGGCTTCTACAATGAGCAGTTCTTC.

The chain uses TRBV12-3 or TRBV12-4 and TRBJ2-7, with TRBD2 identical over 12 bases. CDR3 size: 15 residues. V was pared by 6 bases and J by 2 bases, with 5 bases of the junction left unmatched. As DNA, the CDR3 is TGTGCCAGCAGCCCCTCTAGCGGGAGGGCCTACGAGCAGTACTTC. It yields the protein CASSPSSGRAYEQYF.

The CDR3 region is CASSFGGKGVGTGELFF. CDR3 coding DNA: TGTGCCAGCAGTTTCGGGGGAAAGGGGGTAGGAACCGGGGAGCTGTTTTTT. The chain carries TRBV27 and TRBJ2-2, with D perhaps given as TRBD1 or TRBD2 (6 bases each). The CDR3 covers 17 residues. Germline CDR1 and CDR2: MNHEY and SMNVEV (reference sequence). V was clipped by 3 bases and J by 5 bases, with 19 bases between them.

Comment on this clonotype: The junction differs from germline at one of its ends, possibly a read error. CDR3 in amino acids: CTSKGTSGSSPPNNEQFF. Here the CDR3 DNA reads TGTACCAGCAAAGGGACTAGCGGGAGTTCTCCCCCAAACAATGAGCAGTTCTTC. This chain links TRBV7-9 with TRBJ2-1, with 14 bases identical to TRBD2. There are 18 residues in the CDR3. CDR1 SEHNR and CDR2 FQNEAQ come from the germline V gene (reference sequence).

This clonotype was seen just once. The CDR3 nucleotides are TGTGCCAGCAGTTTTATAACAGGAACTAACTATGGCTACACCTTC. Protein product: CASSFITGTNYGYTF. The genes are TRBV27 and TRBJ1-2; weak D call: TRBD1 (5 bases). The CDR3 consists of 15 residues. Per the germline V gene, CDR1 is MNHEY and CDR2 is SMNVEV (reference sequence). Trimming shortened V by 3 bases and J by 0 bases, and 11 bases separated the two germline ends.

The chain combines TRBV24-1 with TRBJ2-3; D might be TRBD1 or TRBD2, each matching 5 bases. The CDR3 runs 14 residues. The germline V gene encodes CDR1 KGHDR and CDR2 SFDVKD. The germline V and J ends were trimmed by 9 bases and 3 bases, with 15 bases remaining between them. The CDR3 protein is CATQTRDETDTQYF. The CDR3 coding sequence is TGTGCCACCCAGACCCGGGACGAGACAGATACGCAGTATTTT.